A selection of T cell receptor beta chains follows, all from one sample in a study of blood T cells in healthy people across ages. TCRdb independently ran MiXCR on the 5' RACE reads; one entry per CDR3 protein. The sample includes 700,000 or so distinct CDR3 sequences, less than 45% seen only once; the top ten take 25% to 30%. Sequenced input: blood. The receptor source for this set is a man of 80 years or more in good health. The CDR3 runs from the conserved cysteine through the conserved F or W. The D gene is left open where the match is weak. Not every row has a clone size; where given, it reads once, few, many or a size class.

. . TRBJ2-1 TRBV7-2 TGTGCCAGCAGCTTAGCTTACAGACCCAATGAGCAGTTCTTC CASSLAYRPNEQFF
. . TRBJ2-2 TRBV4-2 TGTGCCAGCAGCCAAGACGGTAGGGGGGGAGCGAACACCGGGGAGCTGTTTTTT CASSQDGRGGANTGELFF
few . TRBJ2-5 TRBV28 TGTGCCAGCAGTTTTGCCACTAGGCAAGAGACCCAGTACTTC CASSFATRQETQYF
. . TRBJ2-3 TRBV6-2/TRBV6-3 TGTGCCAGCAGTGAGTGGGGGACTCGAGCAGATACGCAGTATTTT CASSEWGTRADTQYF
few . TRBJ2-5 TRBV5-6 TGTGCCAGCAGCCCTCTAGGAGCTACCCCAGAGACCCAGTACTTC CASSPLGATPETQYF
. TRBD2 TRBJ2-3 TRBV6-2/TRBV6-3 TGTGCCAGCAGATTGCGGGGGGTCCCTAAAAGCACAGATACGCAGTATTTT CASRLRGVPKSTDTQYF
few TRBD1 TRBJ2-7 TRBV6-5 TGTGCCAGCAGTTCCCCGAAGACAGGGAAATACTACGAGCAGTACTTC CASSSPKTGKYYEQYF
few . TRBJ2-3 TRBV7-6 TGTGCCAGCAGCCCCGCACAAGGGGGTGGAACAGATACGCAGTATTTT CASSPAQGGGTDTQYF
. TRBD1 TRBJ2-7 TRBV6-2/TRBV6-3 TGTGCCAGCAGTTACGCGCGGACAGGCTTGGGGCAGTACTTC CASSYARTGLGQYF
. . TRBJ1-4 TRBV28 TGTGCCAGCAGTTTACAGGGACCCGGCACTAATGAAAAACTGTTTTTT CASSLQGPGTNEKLFF
. . TRBJ2-1 TRBV6-6 TGTGCCAGCTGGCCCGCGAGCTCCTACAATGAGCAGTTCTTC CASWPASSYNEQFF
few TRBD1 TRBJ1-2 TRBV25-1 TGTGCCAGCAGTGAAAGCGGGACAGGGATTAACTATGGCTACACCTTC CASSESGTGINYGYTF
. . TRBJ2-3 TRBV6-2/TRBV6-3 TGTGCCAGCAGTTACTCGAAGGGGCCCACGGGTACGCAGTATTTT CASSYSKGPTGTQYF
many . TRBJ2-5 TRBV5-1 TGCGCCAGCACGGGCCGGAGTCGACAAGAGACCCAGTACTTC CASTGRSRQETQYF
. . TRBJ2-5 TRBV3-1 TGTGCCAGCAGCCAAGTGGGGAGTGGGGAGACCCAGTACTTC CASSQVGSGETQYF
few . TRBJ2-3 TRBV20-1 TGCAGTGCTCCTGGGGTTGGGGATACGCAGTATTTT CSAPGVGDTQYF
. TRBD1 TRBJ2-7 TRBV7-2 TGTGCCTGCAGCTTAGCCCGGACAGGGGGCTTCGAGCAGTACTTC CACSLARTGGFEQYF
many . TRBJ2-3 TRBV10-2 TGCGCCAGCAGTGAGGAAACTCCCACAGATACGCAGTATTTT CASSEETPTDTQYF
few TRBD1 TRBJ2-7 TRBV7-6 TGTGCCAGCAGCTTAGCGACAGGGTACTACGAGCAGTACTTC CASSLATGYYEQYF
. TRBD2 TRBJ2-7 TRBV4-1 TGCGCCAGCAGCCAAGAAGGAGGGCTAGCGGGCTCCTACAATGAGCAGTACTTC CASSQEGGLAGSYNEQYF
few TRBD2 TRBJ2-5 TRBV4-1 TGCGCCAGCAGCCGAGATCGGGAGGGTAGGCCCCAAGAGACCCAGTACTTC CASSRDREGRPQETQYF
few . TRBJ2-7 TRBV29-1 TGCAGCGGGGGGAACAATGAGCAGTACTTC CSGGNNEQYF
. . TRBJ2-3 TRBV9 TGTGCCAGCAATCCCGGGATGGTTAACACAGATACGCAGTATTTT CASNPGMVNTDTQYF
. . TRBJ2-3 TRBV11-1 TGTGCCAGCAGCTCTGAAAGGGTCAGGACAGATACGCAGTATTTT CASSSERVRTDTQYF
. . TRBJ1-5 TRBV5-1 TGCGCCAGCAGCGACGGGACACTAGTCGACAATCAGCCCCAGCATTTT CASSDGTLVDNQPQHF
. . TRBJ1-1 TRBV7-6 TGTGCCAGCAGCTCAGGTCTGGAGCACACTGAAGCTTTCTTT CASSSGLEHTEAFF
. TRBD1 TRBJ1-2 TRBV18 TGTGCCAGCTCACCACCGACAGGGGGAAAATATGGCTACACCTTC CASSPPTGGKYGYTF
. TRBD2 TRBJ2-5 TRBV7-2 TGTGCCAGCAGCCAAAGCGGGGGTAACAATGAGCAGTACTTC CASSQSGGNNEQYF
few TRBD1 TRBJ1-2 TRBV4-1 TGCGCCAGCAGCCAGGGGACAGCGGTTTTGAACTATGGCTACACCTTC CASSQGTAVLNYGYTF
. . TRBJ2-1 TRBV10-3 TGTGCCATCAGTGCATCTAGTAATGAGCAGTTCTTC CAISASSNEQFF
few TRBD2 TRBJ2-5 TRBV5-1 TGCGCCAGCAGCACCGGAGGGCTAGCGGGGCAAGAGACCCAGTACTTC CASSTGGLAGQETQYF
few . TRBJ2-7 TRBV7-2 TGTGCCAGCAGCTTAGAGCAGTTGTCCTACGAGCAGTACTTC CASSLEQLSYEQYF
few . TRBJ2-7 TRBV6-2/TRBV6-3 TGTGCCAGCAGACAAACAGGGAGTAACTACGAGCAGTACTTC CASRQTGSNYEQYF
few . TRBJ2-3 TRBV7-2 TGTGCCAGCAGCTTAGCGGGGTCGCCGGCAGATACGCAGTATTTT CASSLAGSPADTQYF
few . TRBJ1-5 TRBV2 TGTGCCAGCAAAGGGGAGAATAATCAGCCCCAGCATTTT CASKGENNQPQHF
once TRBD1 TRBJ2-6 TRBV24-1 TGTGCCACCAGTGACGGGACAGGGGGTACCAACGTCCTGACTTTC CATSDGTGGTNVLTF
few . TRBJ1-2 TRBV20-1 TGCAGTGCCGTTGTTCCAGGGACCTATGGCTACACCTTC CSAVVPGTYGYTF
. . TRBJ2-5 TRBV14 TGTGCCAGCAGCCAAGAGGTCTGGGGGGCCAGAGAGACCCAGTACTTC CASSQEVWGARETQYF
. . TRBJ2-7 TRBV29-1 TGCAGCGTTCGGTTATACAATGAGCAGTACTTC CSVRLYNEQYF
. . TRBJ1-1 TRBV7-2 TGTGCCAGCAGCTTAACCTCGGTGGGCGGCACTGAAGCTTTCTTT CASSLTSVGGTEAFF
. . TRBJ1-5 TRBV4-2 TGTGCCAGCAGCCAAGATCGACAGAGCAATCAGCCCCAGCATTTT CASSQDRQSNQPQHF
. . TRBJ2-5 TRBV6-5 TGTGCCAGCAGCCGGGGGGCCTTCGCGGAGACCCAGTACTTC CASSRGAFAETQYF
. . TRBJ2-3 TRBV20-1 TGCAGTGCTCTGGTCTTGGGGACCGGGACTCAGCGCACAGATACGCAGTATTTT CSALVLGTGTQRTDTQYF
. . TRBJ2-3 TRBV29-1 TGCAGCGTGATAGGGGCCTCTAGCACAGACACGCAGTATTTT CSVIGASSTDTQYF
. TRBD1 TRBJ2-5 TRBV20-1 TGCAGTGCCTATACAGGGGTGGAGACCCAGTACTTC CSAYTGVETQYF
. . TRBJ1-2 TRBV11-2 TGTGCCAGCAGCATTAGCCGAGGGGTTTCGGATGGCTACACCTTC CASSISRGVSDGYTF
. . TRBJ2-2 TRBV20-1 TGCAGTGGGTCGGAAGTGGACACCGGGGAGCTGTTTTTT CSGSEVDTGELFF
. . TRBJ2-1 TRBV12-3/TRBV12-4 TGTGCCAGCAGTTTAGGTAGAGGGCCCCCCTACAATGAGCAGTTCTTC CASSLGRGPPYNEQFF